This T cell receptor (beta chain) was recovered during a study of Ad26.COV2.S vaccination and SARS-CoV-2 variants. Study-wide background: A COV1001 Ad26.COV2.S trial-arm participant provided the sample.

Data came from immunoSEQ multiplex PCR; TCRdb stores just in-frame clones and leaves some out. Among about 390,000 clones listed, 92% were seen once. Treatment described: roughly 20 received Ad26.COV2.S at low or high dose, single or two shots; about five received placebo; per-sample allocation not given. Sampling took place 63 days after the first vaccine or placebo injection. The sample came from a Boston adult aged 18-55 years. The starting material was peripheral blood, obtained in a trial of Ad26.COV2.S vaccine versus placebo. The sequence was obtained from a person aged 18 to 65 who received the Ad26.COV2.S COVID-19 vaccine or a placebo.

The CDR3 spells CASSYIFGATVSNEQFF. In nucleotides, the CDR3 is TGTGCCAGCAGTTACATCTTCGGGGCGACAGTTAGCAATGAGCAGTTCTTC. The chain uses TRBV6-2 or TRBV6-3 and TRBJ2-1; possibly TRBD1 or TRBD2 for D (5 bases each). The CDR3 is 17 amino acids. V lost 2 bases and J 6 bases, leaving 20 bases between the germline ends. The germline V gene encodes CDR1 MNHEY and CDR2 SVGEGT.